Detailed here is one T cell receptor (beta chain). Germline V gives CDR1 LNHDA, CDR2 SQIVND (reference sequence). This CDR3 region has 15 residues. Between the trimmed V and J ends, which lost 3 bases and 4 bases, there was a span of 15 bases. Sequencing used immunoSEQ multiplex PCR; TCRdb keeps in-frame clones, though not all of them. The sample includes tens of thousands of clones, 92% of them seen just once. This record belongs to a study of technical replicates of blood from a handful of donors. Sequences were obtained from T cells isolated from PBMCs. The origin of this receptor is a human donor in good health. The rearrangement links TRBV19 to TRBJ1-2, with D possibly being TRBD1 (5 bases). CDR3 in amino acids: CASSIRQSQTYGYTF. CDR3 nucleotide sequence: TGTGCCAGTAGTATCCGACAGAGCCAGACCTATGGCTACACCTTC.